The 23 T cell receptor beta chains below all came from one sample that was sequenced in a study of T cell changes during pregnancy in multiple sclerosis. Libraries were prepared by immunoSEQ multiplex PCR; TCRdb keeps only in-frame clonotypes and omits some of them. The sample holds 40,000 to 55,000 clones, approximately 90% seen once. Sequencing was performed on CD8+ T cells from peripheral blood mononuclear cells, taken in the second trimester of pregnancy. The receptors derive from a female donor with multiple sclerosis, enrolled in a pregnancy study.

J is TRBJ2-7 and V is TRBV19, with TRBD1 identical over 7 bases. Germline V lookup: CDR1 LNHDA, CDR2 SQIVND (reference sequence). There are 13 residues in the CDR3. J was trimmed by 3 bases and V by 1 base; bases with no gene match: 0. CDR3 sequence (DNA): TGTGCCAGTAGTATAGGACAGGGCTACGAGCAGTACTTC. This translates into CASSIGQGYEQYF.

This clone was observed a single time. The J gene is TRBJ1-1, the V gene TRBV5-5; TRBD1 matches at 7 bases. The CDR3 contains 14 residues. CDR1 is SGHKS and CDR2 is YYEKEE in the germline V gene (reference sequence). V lost 8 bases and J lost 4; bases outside the gene matches: 11. In DNA form, the CDR3 reads TGTGCCAGTCAGTCGACAGGGTTCGCCACTGAAGCTTTCTTT. As protein: CASQSTGFATEAFF.

This clone was found once. The V call is TRBV2, the J call TRBJ2-2; TRBD1 is a possible D gene (6 bases). Trimming shortened V by 1 base and J by 4 bases, and 19 bases separated the two germline ends. CDR1 and CDR2 from the germline V gene are SNHLY and FYNNEI. The CDR3 runs to 18 residues. CDR3 sequence: CASSEDGARQEPTGELFF. In nucleotides, the CDR3 is TGTGCCAGCAGTGAAGATGGCGCGAGACAGGAGCCCACCGGGGAGCTGTTTTTT. Combining the CDR3 with reference TRBV2 and TRBJ2-2 gives the whole variable domain EPEVTQTPSHQVTQMGQEVILRCVPISNHLYFYWYRQILGQKVEFLVSFYNNEISEKSEIFDDQFSVERPDGSNFTLKIRSTKLEDSAMYFCASSEDGARQEPTGELFFGEGSRLTVL.

This chain links TRBV19 with TRBJ1-1; 12 nucleotides align to TRBD1. This CDR3 is 15 amino acids long. With V trimmed by 5 bases and J by 5 bases, 6 bases remained unmatched. In germline, CDR1 is LNHDA, CDR2 SQIVND (reference sequence). This chain's CDR3 is CASSVGTGGMTEAFF. Here the CDR3 DNA reads TGTGCCAGTAGTGTCGGGACAGGGGGCATGACTGAAGCTTTCTTT.

The V gene is TRBV23-1, the J gene TRBJ2-7, with 10 bases fitting TRBD1. TRBV23-1 counts as an open reading frame of uncertain function. V was pared by 10 bases and J by 3 bases, with 9 bases of the junction left unmatched. This CDR3 region has 14 residues. CDR3 amino acids: CAMPAGQGLYEQYF. The CDR3 nucleotides read TGCGCCATGCCGGCGGGACAGGGGCTCTACGAGCAGTACTTC.

The genes are TRBV7-6 and TRBJ2-1, with 8 bases fitting TRBD2. The CDR3 has 15 residues. CDR1 and CDR2 (germline): SGHVS, FNYEAQ. Trimming removed 7 bases from V and 6 bases from J; junction bases left unmatched: 11. The CDR3 DNA reads as TGTGCCAGCACCCCGGGGTGGCGGGGGGCCAATGAGCAGTTCTTC. As protein: CASTPGWRGANEQFF.

The J gene is TRBJ2-5, the V gene TRBV6-5; possibly TRBD1 for D (5 bases). The CDR3 spans 16 residues. Germline V gives CDR1 MNHEY, CDR2 SVGAGI. The germline V and J ends were trimmed by 2 bases and 1 base, with 14 bases remaining between them. The CDR3 DNA reads TGTGCCAGCAGTTACAGCGCGGCTCAGGGCCAAGAGACCCAGTACTTC. Protein product: CASSYSAAQGQETQYF.

The chain recombines TRBV6-5 with TRBJ1-1, with 8 bases fitting TRBD1. The V and J ends lost 6 bases and 4 bases, in that order; junction bases with no gene match: 4. The germline V gene has CDR1 MNHEY and CDR2 SVGAGI. The CDR3 is 13 amino acids. CDR3: CASSWTGSTEAFF. Here the CDR3 DNA reads TGTGCCAGCAGCTGGACAGGGAGCACTGAAGCTTTCTTT.

The chain recombines TRBV7-9 with TRBJ2-1; 14 bases align to TRBD2. The CDR3 length is 16 residues. CDR1 and CDR2 (germline): SEHNR, FQNEAQ (reference sequence). Trimming removed 1 base from V and 4 bases from J; junction bases left unmatched: 0. DNA of the CDR3: TGTGCCAGCAGCTTAGGACTAGCGGGGGGGTACAATGAGCAGTTCTTC. It yields the protein CASSLGLAGGYNEQFF.

This clone was observed once. The chain uses TRBV4-3 and TRBJ2-2; TRBD1 aligns across 7 bases. The junction had 5 bases not matched to a gene; V was cut back by 1 base and J by 6 bases. This CDR3 region has 15 residues. CDR1 and CDR2 (germline): LGHNA, YSLEER. CDR3 residues: CASSQVQGVAGELFF. The CDR3 nucleotides are TGCGCCAGCAGCCAAGTCCAGGGGGTCGCCGGGGAGCTGTTTTTT.

This clone showed up just once. This rearrangement joins TRBV7-8 to TRBJ1-1; the match to TRBD1 covers 7 bases. Germline V CDR1 and CDR2: SGHVS, FQNEAQ. Losses at the gene ends were 5 bases for V and 4 bases for J; bases not matched to a gene: 10. This CDR3 region has 15 residues. CDR3 sequence: CASSPTTGMATEAFF. The CDR3 nucleotides read TGTGCCAGCAGCCCGACGACAGGGATGGCCACTGAAGCTTTCTTT. The full variable domain, in which reference TRBV7-8 and TRBJ1-1 provide the parts outside the CDR3, is GAGVSQSPRYKVAKRGQDVALRCDPISGHVSLFWYQQALGQGPEFLTYFQNEAQLDKSGLPSDRFFAERPEGSVSTLKIQRTQQEDSAVYLCASSPTTGMATEAFFGQGTRLTVV.

The chain employs TRBV6-5 and TRBJ1-2, with TRBD1 matching over 8 bases. This CDR3 has 14 residues. Germline CDR1 MNHEY, CDR2 SVGAGI. Unmatched junction bases numbered 9, after V lost 6 bases and J lost 6 bases. Here the CDR3 DNA reads TGTGCCAGCAGCTCGGACAGGGTGACGGATGGCTACACCTTC. Encoded protein: CASSSDRVTDGYTF.

The chain has TRBV4-2 and TRBJ1-2; TRBD1 matches at 7 bases. CDR1 is LGHNA and CDR2 is YNFKEQ in the germline V gene. V lost 11 bases and J lost 5; bases outside the gene matches: 11. The CDR3 spans 13 residues. The DNA of the CDR3 is TGTGCCGCCAGACAGGGTGGGATATATGGCTACACCTTC. Translation: CAARQGGIYGYTF.

This rearrangement joins TRBV2 to TRBJ2-1; D not resolved. This CDR3 has 13 amino acids. The germline V gene encodes CDR1 SNHLY and CDR2 FYNNEI. Trimming cost V 10 bases and J 5 bases, with 15 bases left between them. CDR3 nucleotide sequence: TGTGCCATATGGCGAGTGGGCAACAATGAGCAGTTCTTC. Translated, it gives CAIWRVGNNEQFF.

The J gene is TRBJ1-2, the V gene TRBV4-3, with TRBD1 as a possible D gene (5 bases). V lost 0 bases and J 4 bases, leaving 15 bases between the germline ends. Germline-derived CDR1 and CDR2 are LGHNA and YSLEER. The CDR3 extends over 16 amino acids. This CDR3 is CASSQEDPGLSYGYTF. CDR3 sequence (DNA): TGCGCCAGCAGCCAAGAGGATCCGGGACTGAGCTATGGCTACACCTTC.

This chain uses TRBV7-8 with TRBJ1-1, with a possible D match to TRBD1 (6 bases). Between the trimmed V and J ends, which lost 5 bases and 2 bases, there was a span of 21 bases. CDR3 size: 17 residues. The germline V gene has CDR1 SGHVS and CDR2 FQNEAQ. CDR3 protein: CASSHFGGESSNTEAFF. Written as DNA, the CDR3 is TGTGCCAGCAGCCATTTTGGGGGCGAATCGTCAAACACTGAAGCTTTCTTT.

The chain uses TRBV11-2 and TRBJ2-1; D is uncertain. Per germline, CDR1 SGHAT and CDR2 FQNNGV. This CDR3 is built from 14 residues. Between the trimmed V and J ends, which lost 0 bases and 9 bases, there was a span of 12 bases. The CDR3 region has the DNA TGTGCCAGCAGCTTAGATGAGGCTAGTGGTGAGCAGTTCTTC. This sequence encodes CASSLDEASGEQFF.

This chain joins TRBV9 and TRBJ1-1, with 9 bases aligning to TRBD1. The CDR3 extends over 15 amino acids. Germline V CDR1 and CDR2: SGDLS, YYNGEE. V lost 0 bases, J lost 3 bases, and 3 bases stayed unmatched. In DNA form, the CDR3 reads TGTGCCAGCAGCGTAGCTGGGACAGGGTACACTGAAGCTTTCTTT. Its translation is CASSVAGTGYTEAFF.

The V gene is TRBV11-1, the J gene TRBJ2-3, with 7 bases aligning to TRBD2. The CDR3 has 14 residues. Trimming at V came to 1 base and at J to 6 bases, leaving 4 bases not matched to a gene. Germline assignment: CDR1 SGHAT and CDR2 FQDESV (reference sequence). CDR3 nucleotide sequence: TGTGCCAGCAGCTTAGGGCGGGGGAGCGATACGCAGTATTTT. Amino acid sequence: CASSLGRGSDTQYF.

V usage is TRBV14 and J usage is TRBJ1-1; 11 bases match TRBD1. Looked up from germline, CDR1 is SGHDN and CDR2 is FVKESK. The CDR3 loop spans 17 amino acids. V shed 4 bases, J shed 5 bases, and the junction held 12 bases outside the gene matches. This chain's CDR3 is CASSPRGQGARGTEAFF. The DNA for the CDR3 is TGTGCCAGCAGCCCGAGAGGACAGGGGGCGCGTGGGACTGAAGCTTTCTTT.

The chain carries TRBV6-1 and TRBJ1-3, with a tentative D call TRBD1 (5 bases). Germline CDR1 and CDR2: MNHNS and SASEGT. V lost 2 bases, J lost 0 bases, and 14 bases lay in between. This CDR3 is 17 amino acids long. The CDR3 DNA sequence: TGTGCCAGCAGTGAATTTGGGGCGCGGAGCTCTGGAAACACCATATATTTT. This gives the protein CASSEFGARSSGNTIYF.

The chain has TRBV7-9 and TRBJ2-2, with D possibly matching TRBD2 (5 bases). Germline V gene data show CDR1 as SEHNR and CDR2 as FQNEAQ (reference sequence). This CDR3 has 17 amino acids. V lost 4 bases and J lost 6, with 21 bases in between. The CDR3, as DNA: TGTGCCAGCAGCTCGAGGATGGCGGGTAGAACACCCGGGGAGCTGTTTTTT. Encoded protein: CASSSRMAGRTPGELFF.

The chain has TRBV5-6 and TRBJ2-1; D is perhaps TRBD2 (7 bases). This CDR3 has 13 amino acids. Germline values: CDR1 SGHDT, CDR2 YYEEEE. V dropped 3 bases and J dropped 7 bases, with 11 bases sitting between them. The CDR3 region is CASSSGGRNEQFF. CDR3 sequence (DNA): TGTGCCAGCAGCTCGGGGGGCCGGAATGAGCAGTTCTTC.